This T cell receptor (beta chain) was sequenced in a study of identical twins. The CDR3 is 17 residues long. Germline V lookup: CDR1 SSHAT, CDR2 FNYEAQ (reference sequence). This clonotype came up once. One junction end disagrees with the germline gene, perhaps due to a read error. TCRdb itself ran the 5' RACE reads through MiXCR, one entry per CDR3 protein. The sample gives fewer than 650,000 distinct CDR3 sequences, 7.5% to 10% of which show up once; roughly 3% is in the top ten. These same data were also listed under a study on yellow fever vaccine responses in identical twins.

This clonotype originated in a woman aged 18-29 years in good health. This chain connects TRBV7-7 to TRBJ2-2; no clear D. Specimen: PBMCs. This CDR3 reads CASSPQTSSQITGELFF. In DNA form, the CDR3 reads TGTGCTAGCAGCCCACAAACAAGTAGCCAAATCACCGGGGAGCTGTTTTTT.